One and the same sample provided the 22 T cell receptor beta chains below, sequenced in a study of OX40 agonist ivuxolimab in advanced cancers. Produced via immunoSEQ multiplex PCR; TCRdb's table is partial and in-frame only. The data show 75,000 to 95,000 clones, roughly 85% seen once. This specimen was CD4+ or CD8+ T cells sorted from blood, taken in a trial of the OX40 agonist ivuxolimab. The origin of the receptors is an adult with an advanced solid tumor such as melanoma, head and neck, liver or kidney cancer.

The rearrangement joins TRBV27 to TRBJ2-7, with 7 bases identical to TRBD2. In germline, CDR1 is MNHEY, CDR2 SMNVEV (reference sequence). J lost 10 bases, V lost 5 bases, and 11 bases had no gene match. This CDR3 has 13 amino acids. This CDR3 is CASSRLAGLGQYF. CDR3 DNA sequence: TGTGCCAGCAGTAGATTAGCGGGTCTCGGCCAGTACTTC.

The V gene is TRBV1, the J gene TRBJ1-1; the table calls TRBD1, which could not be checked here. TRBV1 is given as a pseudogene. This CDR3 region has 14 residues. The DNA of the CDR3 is TGCACCAGCAGCCAAGTGTCAAAGAACACTGAAGCTTTCTTT. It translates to CTSSQVSKNTEAFF.

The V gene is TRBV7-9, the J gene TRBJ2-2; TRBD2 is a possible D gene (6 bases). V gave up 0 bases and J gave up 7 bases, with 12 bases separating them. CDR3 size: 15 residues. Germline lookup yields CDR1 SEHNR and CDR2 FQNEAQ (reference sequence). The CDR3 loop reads CASSLALRGLGELFF. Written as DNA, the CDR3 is TGTGCCAGCAGCTTAGCGCTCCGGGGACTCGGGGAGCTGTTTTTT. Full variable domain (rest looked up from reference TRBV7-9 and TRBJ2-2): DTGVSQNPRHKITKRGQNVTFRCDPISEHNRLYWYRQTLGQGPEFLTYFQNEAQLEKSRLLSDRFSAERPKGSFSTLEIQRTEQGDSAMYLCASSLALRGLGELFFGEGSRLTVL.

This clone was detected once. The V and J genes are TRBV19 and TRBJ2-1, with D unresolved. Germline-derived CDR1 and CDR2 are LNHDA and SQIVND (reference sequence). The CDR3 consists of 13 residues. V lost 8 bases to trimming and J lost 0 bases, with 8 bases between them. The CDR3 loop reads CASGISSYNEQFF. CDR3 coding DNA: TGTGCCAGTGGAATTAGCTCCTACAATGAGCAGTTCTTC.

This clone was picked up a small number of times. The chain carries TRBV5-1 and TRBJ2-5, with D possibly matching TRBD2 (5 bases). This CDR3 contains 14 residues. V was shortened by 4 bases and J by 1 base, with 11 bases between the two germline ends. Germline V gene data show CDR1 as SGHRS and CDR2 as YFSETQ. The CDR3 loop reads CASSRGEPQETQYF. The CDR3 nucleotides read TGCGCCAGCAGCCGTGGGGAGCCCCAAGAGACCCAGTACTTC.

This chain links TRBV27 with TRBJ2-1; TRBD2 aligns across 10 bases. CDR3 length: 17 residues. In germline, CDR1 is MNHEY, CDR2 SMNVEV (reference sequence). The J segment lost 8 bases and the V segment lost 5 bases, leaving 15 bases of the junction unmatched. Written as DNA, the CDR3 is TGTGCCAGCAGTCCAAATCCTAGCGGGGGCTTTGGGGATGAGCAGTTCTTC. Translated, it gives CASSPNPSGGFGDEQFF.

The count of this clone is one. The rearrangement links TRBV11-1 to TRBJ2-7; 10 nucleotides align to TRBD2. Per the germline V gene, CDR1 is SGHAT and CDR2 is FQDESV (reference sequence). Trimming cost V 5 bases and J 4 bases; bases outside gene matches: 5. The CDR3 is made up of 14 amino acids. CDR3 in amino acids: CASSPGGLAYEQYF. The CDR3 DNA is TGTGCCAGCAGCCCCGGGGGACTAGCGTACGAGCAGTACTTC.

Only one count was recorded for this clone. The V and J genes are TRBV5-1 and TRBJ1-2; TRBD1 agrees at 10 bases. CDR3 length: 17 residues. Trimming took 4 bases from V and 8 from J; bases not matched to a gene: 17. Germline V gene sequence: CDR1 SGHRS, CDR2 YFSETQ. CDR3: CASSRRGQGSYERGYTF. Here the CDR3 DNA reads TGCGCCAGCAGCCGCCGGGGACAGGGGTCTTACGAGAGGGGCTACACCTTC.

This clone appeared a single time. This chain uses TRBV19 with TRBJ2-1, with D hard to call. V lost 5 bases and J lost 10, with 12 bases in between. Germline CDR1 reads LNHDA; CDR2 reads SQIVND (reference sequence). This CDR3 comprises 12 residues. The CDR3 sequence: CASSRTVGEQFF. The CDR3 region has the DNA TGTGCCAGTAGTCGGACGGTTGGGGAGCAGTTCTTC. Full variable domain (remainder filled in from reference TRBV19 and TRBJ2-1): DGGITQSPKYLFRKEGQNVTLSCEQNLNHDAMYWYRQDPGQGLRLIYYSQIVNDFQKGDIAEGYSVSREKKESFPLTVTSAQKNPTAFYLCASSRTVGEQFFGPGTRLTVL.

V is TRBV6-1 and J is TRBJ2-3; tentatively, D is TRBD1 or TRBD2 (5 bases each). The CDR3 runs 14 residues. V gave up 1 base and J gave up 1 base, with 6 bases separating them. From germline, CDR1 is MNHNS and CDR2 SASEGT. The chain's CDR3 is CASSEVGGTDTQYF. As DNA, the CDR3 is TGTGCCAGCAGTGAAGTGGGGGGCACAGATACGCAGTATTTT.

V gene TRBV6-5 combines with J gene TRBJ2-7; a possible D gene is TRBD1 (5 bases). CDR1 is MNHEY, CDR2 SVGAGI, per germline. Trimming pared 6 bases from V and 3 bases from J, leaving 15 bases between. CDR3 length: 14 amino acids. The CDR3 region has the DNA TGTGCCAGCAGCATCCAGGGTGGGTACTACGAGCAGTACTTC. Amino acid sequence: CASSIQGGYYEQYF.

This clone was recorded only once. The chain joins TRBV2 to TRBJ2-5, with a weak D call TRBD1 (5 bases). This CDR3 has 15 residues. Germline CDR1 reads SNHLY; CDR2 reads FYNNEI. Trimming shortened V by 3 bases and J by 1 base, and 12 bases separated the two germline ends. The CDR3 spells CASSDRARAQETQYF. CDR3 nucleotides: TGTGCCAGCAGTGATCGAGCCAGGGCCCAAGAGACCCAGTACTTC.

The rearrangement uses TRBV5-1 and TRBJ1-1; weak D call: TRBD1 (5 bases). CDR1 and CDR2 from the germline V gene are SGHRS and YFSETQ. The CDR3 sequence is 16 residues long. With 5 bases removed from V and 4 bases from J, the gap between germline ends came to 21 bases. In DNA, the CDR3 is TGCGCCAGCAGGGGTGGGACCCAACCCTGGGGCACTGAAGCTTTCTTT. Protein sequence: CASRGGTQPWGTEAFF.

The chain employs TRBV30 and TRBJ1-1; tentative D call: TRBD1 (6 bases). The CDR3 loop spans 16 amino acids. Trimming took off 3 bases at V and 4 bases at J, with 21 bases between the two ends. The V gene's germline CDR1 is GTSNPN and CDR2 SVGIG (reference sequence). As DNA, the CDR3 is TGTGCCTGGAGCCCACGAGGCAGGGGCTGGCGCACTGAAGCTTTCTTT. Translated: CAWSPRGRGWRTEAFF.

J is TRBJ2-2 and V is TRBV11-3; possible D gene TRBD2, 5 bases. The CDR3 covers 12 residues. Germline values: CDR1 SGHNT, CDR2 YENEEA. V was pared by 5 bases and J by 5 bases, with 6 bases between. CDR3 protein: CASSTGTGELFF. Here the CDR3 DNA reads TGTGCCAGCAGCACGGGAACCGGGGAGCTGTTTTTT.

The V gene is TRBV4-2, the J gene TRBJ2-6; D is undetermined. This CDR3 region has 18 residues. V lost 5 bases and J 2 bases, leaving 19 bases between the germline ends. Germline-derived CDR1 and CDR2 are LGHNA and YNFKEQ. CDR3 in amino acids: CASSAQRNLGTGANVLTF. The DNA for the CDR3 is TGTGCCAGCAGCGCCCAGAGGAATTTGGGCACTGGGGCCAACGTCCTGACTTTC.

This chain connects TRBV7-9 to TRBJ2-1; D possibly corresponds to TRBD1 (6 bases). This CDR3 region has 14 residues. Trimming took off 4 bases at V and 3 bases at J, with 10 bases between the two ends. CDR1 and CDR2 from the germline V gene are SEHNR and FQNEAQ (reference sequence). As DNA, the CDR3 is TGTGCCAGCAGCTCTACAGGGTACTACAATGAGCAGTTCTTC. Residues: CASSSTGYYNEQFF.

In DNA form, the CDR3 reads TGTGCCAGCACCCCCGGCACATACAATGAGCAGTTCTTC. As protein: CASTPGTYNEQFF. V and J are TRBV11-2 and TRBJ2-1; no clear D. The CDR3 has 13 residues. The germline V gene has CDR1 SGHAT and CDR2 FQNNGV. The V end lost 7 bases, the J end lost 4 bases, and 11 bases lay between the germline ends.

The CDR3 spells CASSEYPEQRDSTDTQYF. The CDR3, as DNA: TGTGCCAGCAGTGAATACCCGGAGCAGCGAGACAGCACAGATACGCAGTATTTT. The chain has TRBV6-1 and TRBJ2-3; D is unclear. Germline loops: CDR1 MNHNS, CDR2 SASEGT. The CDR3 extends over 18 amino acids. Deletions cut 2 bases from V and 0 bases from J, with 18 bases between.

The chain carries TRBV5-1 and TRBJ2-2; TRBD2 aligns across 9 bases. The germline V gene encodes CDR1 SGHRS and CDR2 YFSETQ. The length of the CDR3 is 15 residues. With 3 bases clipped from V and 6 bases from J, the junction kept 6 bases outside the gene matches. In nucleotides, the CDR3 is TGCGCCAGCAGCTCTTCTAGCGGGATGGCCGGGGAGCTGTTTTTT. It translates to CASSSSSGMAGELFF.

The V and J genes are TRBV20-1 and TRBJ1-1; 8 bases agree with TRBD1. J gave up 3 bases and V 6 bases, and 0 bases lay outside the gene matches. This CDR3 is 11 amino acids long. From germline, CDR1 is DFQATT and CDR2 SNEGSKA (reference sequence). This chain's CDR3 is CSADRDTEAFF. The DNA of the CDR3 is TGCAGTGCGGACAGGGACACTGAAGCTTTCTTT.

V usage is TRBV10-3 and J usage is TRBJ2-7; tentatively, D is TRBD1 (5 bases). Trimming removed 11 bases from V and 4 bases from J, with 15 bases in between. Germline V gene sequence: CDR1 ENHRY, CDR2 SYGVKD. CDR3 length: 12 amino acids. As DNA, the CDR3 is TGTGCCTCCCGGCAGGGTGGGTACGAGCAGTACTTC. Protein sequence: CASRQGGYEQYF.